This TCR beta chain was observed in a study of cytomegalovirus exposure and HLA in healthy donors. The PCR ran on 60 Vbeta and 13 Jbeta primers. Produced via immunoSEQ multiplex PCR; TCRdb's table is partial and in-frame only. The table records about 160,000 clones, around 81% of them present only once. With 3 bases removed from V and 1 base from J, the gap between germline ends came to 10 bases. The CDR3 sequence is 14 residues long. The germline V gene encodes CDR1 GTSNPN and CDR2 SVGIG (reference sequence). V and J are TRBV30 and TRBJ1-5; TRBD1 might be the D (6 bases). The sequence derives from a man aged 40-55 years in good health and CMV-seronegative. Sample: PBMCs. CDR3 in DNA: TGTGCCTGGAGCACAGGGATAAGCAATCAGCCCCAGCATTTT. This gives the protein CAWSTGISNQPQHF.